This is a list of T cell receptor beta chains from one sample in a study of neurological immune-mediated disorders. TCRdb reanalysed the 5' RACE reads using MiXCR and keeps one entry per CDR3 protein. The repertoire has about 24,000 distinct CDR3 sequences, over 10% of them found once; the top ten carry roughly 5%. The sequenced sample was CD4+ T cells from blood. These receptors came from a female donor with HTLV-1-associated myelopathy (HAM/TSP). CDR3s include the opening cysteine and the closing phenylalanine or tryptophan. A D gene is named only where the DNA matches it firmly. Size is stated for part of the rows, as once, few or many counts, or as a class when the clone is expanded.

v_call: TRBV24-1
d_call: TRBD2
j_call: TRBJ2-7
clone_size: many
cdr3_nt: TGTGCCACCAGTGGTACCGGGACTAGCGGGATCCCATCCTACGAGCAGTACTTC
cdr3_aa: CATSGTGTSGIPSYEQYF

v_call: TRBV20-1
d_call: -
j_call: TRBJ1-2
clone_size: many
cdr3_nt: TGCAGTGCTAGAGATGGAGTGAGTGGCTACACCTTC
cdr3_aa: CSARDGVSGYTF

v_call: TRBV5-5
d_call: -
j_call: TRBJ2-7
clone_size: many
cdr3_nt: TGTGCCAGCAGCCCGCTAGCCACAGGGGAGCAGTACTTC
cdr3_aa: CASSPLATGEQYF

v_call: TRBV28
d_call: TRBD2
j_call: TRBJ2-4
clone_size: many
cdr3_nt: TGTGCCAGCAGCTCTAGCGGGGGCCTGGGGGACATTCAGTACTTC
cdr3_aa: CASSSSGGLGDIQYF

v_call: TRBV15
d_call: TRBD1
j_call: TRBJ2-7
clone_size: many
cdr3_nt: TGTGCCACCAGCAGTCCGGGACAGGGGCGCTACGAGCAGTACTTC
cdr3_aa: CATSSPGQGRYEQYF

v_call: TRBV5-1
d_call: TRBD2
j_call: TRBJ2-7
clone_size: many
cdr3_nt: TGCGCCAGCAGCTTGATTCTAGCGGGCTCCTACGAGCAGTACTTC
cdr3_aa: CASSLILAGSYEQYF

v_call: TRBV7-8
d_call: -
j_call: TRBJ2-7
clone_size: -
cdr3_nt: TGTGCCAGCAGCTCCAGGGTTTCCTACGAGCAGTACTTC
cdr3_aa: CASSSRVSYEQYF

v_call: TRBV6-5
d_call: TRBD2
j_call: TRBJ2-5
clone_size: many
cdr3_nt: TGTGCCAGCAGTCGTAGCGGGAGTGGCGGAGAGACCCAGTACTTC
cdr3_aa: CASSRSGSGGETQYF

v_call: TRBV5-1
d_call: TRBD2
j_call: TRBJ2-1
clone_size: many
cdr3_nt: TGCGCCAGCAGCCGGACTAGCGGGAGGGCTTTCCACAATGAGCAGTTCTTC
cdr3_aa: CASSRTSGRAFHNEQFF

v_call: TRBV5-1
d_call: TRBD1
j_call: TRBJ2-7
clone_size: -
cdr3_nt: TGCGCCAGCAGCCCCGGGACAGGGGTCTTCGAGCAGTACTTC
cdr3_aa: CASSPGTGVFEQYF